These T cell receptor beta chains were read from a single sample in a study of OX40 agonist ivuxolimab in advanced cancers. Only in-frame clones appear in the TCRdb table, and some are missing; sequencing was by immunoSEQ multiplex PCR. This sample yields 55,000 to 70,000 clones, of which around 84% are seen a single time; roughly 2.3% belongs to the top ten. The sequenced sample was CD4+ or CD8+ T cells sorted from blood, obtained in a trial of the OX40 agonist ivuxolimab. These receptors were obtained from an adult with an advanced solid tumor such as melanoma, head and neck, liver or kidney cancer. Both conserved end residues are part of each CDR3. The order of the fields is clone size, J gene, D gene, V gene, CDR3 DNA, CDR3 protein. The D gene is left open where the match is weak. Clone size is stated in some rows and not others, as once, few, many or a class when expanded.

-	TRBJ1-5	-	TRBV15	TGTGCCACCAGCAGAGATAAGGGTCAGCCCCAGCATTTT	CATSRDKGQPQHF
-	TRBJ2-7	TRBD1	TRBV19	TGTGCCAGTAGTAACTCCGGGACAGGGGACGAGCAGTACTTC	CASSNSGTGDEQYF
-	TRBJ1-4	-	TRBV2	TGTGCCAGCAGTGAGCAGGGTGGGGGGAAGGAAAAACTGTTTTTT	CASSEQGGGKEKLFF
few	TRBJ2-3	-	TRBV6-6	TGTGCCAGCAGTTCCTTTATAGGGGGGTTCACAGATACGCAGTATTTT	CASSSFIGGFTDTQYF
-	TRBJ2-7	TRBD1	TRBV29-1	TGCAGCGTTGAAGAACAGGGGAAGGAGCAGTACTTC	CSVEEQGKEQYF
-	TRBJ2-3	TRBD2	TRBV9	TGTGCCAGCAGCGTTTCTCCACTAGCGGCCCGCACAGATACGCAGTATTTT	CASSVSPLAARTDTQYF
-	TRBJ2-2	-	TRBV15	TGTGCCACCAGCAGAGATAGAGGGGCCTCCTTCGGGGAGCTGTTTTTT	CATSRDRGASFGELFF
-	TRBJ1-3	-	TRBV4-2	TGTGCCAGCAGCCAAGATTGGGCGGCCAGAAACACCATATATTTT	CASSQDWAARNTIYF
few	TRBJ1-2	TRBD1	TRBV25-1	TGTGCCAGCAGTGACTCCGACAGGGATGGCTACACCTTC	CASSDSDRDGYTF
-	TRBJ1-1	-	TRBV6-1	TGTGCCACCCAGTTTTCGATCGCTGAAGCTTTCTTT	CATQFSIAEAFF
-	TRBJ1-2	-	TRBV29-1	TGCAGCGTTGACCCCGACTATGGCTACACCTTC	CSVDPDYGYTF
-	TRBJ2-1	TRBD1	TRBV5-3	TGTGCCAGCAGCTCCACGGGACAGGGGTACAATGAGCAGTTCTTC	CASSSTGQGYNEQFF
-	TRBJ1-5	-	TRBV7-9	TGTGCCAGCAGCCAAGTGATAGGGGGCAATCAGCCCCAGCATTTT	CASSQVIGGNQPQHF
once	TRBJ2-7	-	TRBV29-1	TGCAGCGCTGAGGATGGTGAGCAGTACTTC	CSAEDGEQYF
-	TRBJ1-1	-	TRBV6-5	TGTGCCAGCAGTTATAGAGGGAGGAACACTGAAGCTTTCTTT	CASSYRGRNTEAFF
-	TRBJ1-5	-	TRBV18	TGTGCCAGCTCACCTACGGGGGGACGAAGGGGCAATCAGCCCCAGCATTTT	CASSPTGGRRGNQPQHF
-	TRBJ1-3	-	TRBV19	TGTGCCAGTAGTACTCGAAGGGCAGGGGAATACTCTGGAAACACCATATATTTT	CASSTRRAGEYSGNTIYF
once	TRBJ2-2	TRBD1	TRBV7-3	TGTGCCAGCAGCTTAGGACAGGGTCGGAACACCGGGGAGCTGTTTTTT	CASSLGQGRNTGELFF
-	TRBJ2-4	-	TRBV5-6	TGTGCCAGCAGCTCGGGGTCCAGCACGGGTAAAAACATTCAGTACTTC	CASSSGSSTGKNIQYF
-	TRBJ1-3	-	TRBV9	TGTGCCAGCAGCCCTAGGGGGGAAGGAGTCTCTGGAAACACCATATATTTT	CASSPRGEGVSGNTIYF
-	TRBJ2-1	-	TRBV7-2	TGTGCCAGCAGTCTGCCACCTCATGAGCAGTTCTTC	CASSLPPHEQFF
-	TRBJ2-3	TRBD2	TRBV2	TGTGCCAGGGGCGGGGGAACCAGCACAGATACGCAGTATTTT	CARGGGTSTDTQYF
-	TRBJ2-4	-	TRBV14	TGTGCCAGCAGCCCCCTTAAATCCGACAGCAGCCATCTAGCCAAAAACATTCAGTACTTC	CASSPLKSDSSHLAKNIQYF
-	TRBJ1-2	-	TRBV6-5	TGTGCCAGCAGCTGGGGAAGTGGCTACACCTTC	CASSWGSGYTF
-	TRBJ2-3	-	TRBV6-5	TGTGCCAGCAGTTACGGGGGCTCAAACACAGATACGCAGTATTTT	CASSYGGSNTDTQYF
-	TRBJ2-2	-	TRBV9	TGTGCCAGCAGCCCCCGGGAGAACACCGGGGAGCTGTTTTTT	CASSPRENTGELFF
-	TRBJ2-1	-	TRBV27	TGTGCCAGCAGTTTAGGCAGAAGCTCCTACAATGAGCAGTTCTTC	CASSLGRSSYNEQFF
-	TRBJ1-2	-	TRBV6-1	TGTGCCAGCAGTGAAGCTCCAGGGGAGGGACCTAAGGGCTACACCTTC	CASSEAPGEGPKGYTF
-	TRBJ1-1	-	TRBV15	TGTGCCACCAGCAGCCCCCCGCTCCTGAACACTGAAGCTTTCTTT	CATSSPPLLNTEAFF
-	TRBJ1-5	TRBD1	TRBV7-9	TGTGCCAGCAGCGTGGGACAGAGCAATCAGCCCCAGCATTTT	CASSVGQSNQPQHF
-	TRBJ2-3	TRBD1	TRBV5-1	TGCGCCAGCAGCCCCGGGGACAGGGATATCGGTACGCAGTATTTT	CASSPGDRDIGTQYF
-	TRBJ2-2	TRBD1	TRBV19	TGTGCCAGTAGCCTACAGGGGGCTGCGAACACCGGGGAGCTGTTTTTT	CASSLQGAANTGELFF
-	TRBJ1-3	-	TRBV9	TGTGCCAGCAGCGTAGGGACCGAGGGACGGGCTTACTCTGGAAACACCATATATTTT	CASSVGTEGRAYSGNTIYF
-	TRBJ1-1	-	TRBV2	TGTGCCAGCCGATACAGGGAAGGCACTGAAGCTTTCTTT	CASRYREGTEAFF
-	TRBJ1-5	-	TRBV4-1	TGCGCCAGCAGCCAAGGACATGGCAGCAATCAGCCCCAGCATTTT	CASSQGHGSNQPQHF
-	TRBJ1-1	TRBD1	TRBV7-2	TGTGCCAGCAGCACTCGACAGGGTTACACTGAAGCTTTCTTT	CASSTRQGYTEAFF
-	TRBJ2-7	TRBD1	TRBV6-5	TGTGCCAGCAGTCAACCATCGACAGGGAGGCAGTACTTC	CASSQPSTGRQYF
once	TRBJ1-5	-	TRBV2	TGTGCCAGCAGAATGGGGCGAGAGGGCAATCAGCCCCAGCATTTT	CASRMGREGNQPQHF
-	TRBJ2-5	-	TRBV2	TGTGCCAGCTATTCTTGGGGAAATGAAGAGACCCAGTACTTC	CASYSWGNEETQYF
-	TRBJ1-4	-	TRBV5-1	TGCGCCAGCAGCTTGGAAGGTCCCAGGGGAAGAGTTGCAACTAATGAAAAACTGTTTTTT	CASSLEGPRGRVATNEKLFF
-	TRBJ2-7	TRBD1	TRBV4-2	TGTGCCAGCAGCCAAGGACAGGGGGACTACGAGCAGTACTTC	CASSQGQGDYEQYF
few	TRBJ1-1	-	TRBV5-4	TGTGCCAGCAGCTCAAAGGGCACTGAAGCTTTCTTT	CASSSKGTEAFF
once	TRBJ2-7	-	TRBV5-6	TGTGCCAGCAGCTTGGGTCCAGTTACGGGGGAGCAGTACTTC	CASSLGPVTGEQYF
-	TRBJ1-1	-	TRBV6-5	TGTGCCAGCACCTCGGACCGTTTGAACACTGAAGCTTTCTTT	CASTSDRLNTEAFF
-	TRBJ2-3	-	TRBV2	TGTGCCAGCAGTGGACAACTCACAGATACGCAGTATTTT	CASSGQLTDTQYF
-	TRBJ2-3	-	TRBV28	TGTGCCAGCAGTTTATTGTCTAACCCCAGGGATACGCAGTATTTT	CASSLLSNPRDTQYF
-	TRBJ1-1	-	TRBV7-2	TGTGCCAGCAGCCCGCGGGGCCAGCAGGCACGGCACACTGAAGCTTTCTTT	CASSPRGQQARHTEAFF
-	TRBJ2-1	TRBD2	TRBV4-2	TGTGCCAGCAGCCCTATCCGTAGCGGGGAGCAGTTCTTC	CASSPIRSGEQFF
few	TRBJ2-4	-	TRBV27	TGTGCCAGCAGACTGAGGTACGGGGCAGCCCCGGGGGACATTCAGTACTTC	CASRLRYGAAPGDIQYF
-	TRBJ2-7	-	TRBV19	TGTGCCAGTAGTATATCGGGGATGGCCTACGAGCAGTACTTC	CASSISGMAYEQYF
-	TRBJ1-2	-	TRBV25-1	TGTGCCAGCAGCGCCGGTACTGGCTACACCTTC	CASSAGTGYTF
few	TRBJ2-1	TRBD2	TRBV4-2	TGTGCCAGCAGCCAAGCCCCCGGGGGGAATAATGAGCAGTTCTTC	CASSQAPGGNNEQFF
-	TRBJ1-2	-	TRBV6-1	TGTGCCAGCAGTGAACGGGCGCTTAGGGGCTATGGCTACACCTTC	CASSERALRGYGYTF
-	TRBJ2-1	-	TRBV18	TGTGCCAGCTCACTAAAAAGGGGAGGCGGCGGGGTTAGTGAGCAGTTCTTC	CASSLKRGGGGVSEQFF
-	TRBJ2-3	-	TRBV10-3	TGTGCCACGAAGTCAGGGTCCTACACAGATACGCAGTATTTT	CATKSGSYTDTQYF